This paragraph reports one T cell receptor beta chain. Its target is not known. Together with a sample-barcoded 5' primer, a J-beta primer mix was included in a second PCR lasting about 6 to 12 cycles. Each cDNA was tagged by a template-switch adaptor containing 12 random nucleotides. TCRdb fed the 5' RACE reads into MiXCR, producing one record per CDR3 protein. The sample lists under 2 million distinct CDR3 sequences, around 36% occurring once. A minimum of 7 million PBMCs was isolated per sample. The data originate from a study of blood T cells in healthy people across ages. Study-wide points: Measured against age, TCR beta diversity per million T cells decreased in a roughly linear manner.

The germline V gene has CDR1 SGDLS and CDR2 YYNGEE. The CDR3 extends over 15 amino acids. V lost 3 bases to trimming and J lost 5 bases; unmatched junction nucleotides: 11. The rearrangement links TRBV9 to TRBJ2-7; 7 bases map to TRBD1. The specimen was blood. This receptor was obtained from a woman aged 25 to 39 in good health. CDR3 residues: CASSGGRRGWNEQYF. CDR3 nucleotides: TGTGCCAGCAGCGGCGGCCGCAGGGGGTGGAACGAGCAGTACTTC. Full variable domain (missing parts from reference TRBV9 and TRBJ2-7): DSGVTQTPKHLITATGQRVTLRCSPRSGDLSVYWYQQSLDQGLQFLIQYYNGEERAKGNILERFSAQQFPDLHSELNLSSLELGDSALYFCASSGGRRGWNEQYFGPGTRLTVT.